One sample yielded the 9 T cell receptor beta chains listed below, sequenced in a study of T cells in Graves' hyperthyroidism and ophthalmopathy. Amplification targeted TCR beta CDR3 regions from RNA transcripts. Researchers ran a first-round RT-PCR on the TCR CDR3 using the HTBI primer set. TCRdb used MiXCR to reprocess the multiplex PCR reads, holding one entry per CDR3 protein. The sample holds about 250,000 distinct CDR3 sequences; around 22% are singletons and the top ten take around 64%. Sequenced: blood. All receptors derive from a man aged 25 to 40 with Graves' ophthalmopathy.

The chain carries TRBV7-9 and TRBJ2-1; 8 bases agree with TRBD2. CDR3 size: 15 residues. J was trimmed by 7 bases and V by 5 bases; bases with no gene match: 10. Germline V gene data show CDR1 as SEHNR and CDR2 as FQNEAQ (reference sequence). In nucleotides, the CDR3 is TGTGCCAGCAGCCACCATACTAGCGGCCAGAATGAGCAGTTCTTC. The encoded protein is CASSHHTSGQNEQFF. The entire variable domain, with the rest obtained from reference TRBV7-9 and TRBJ2-1, is as follows: DTGVSQNPRHKITKRGQNVTFRCDPISEHNRLYWYRQTLGQGPEFLTYFQNEAQLEKSRLLSDRFSAERPKGSFSTLEIQRTEQGDSAMYLCASSHHTSGQNEQFFGPGTRLTVL.

This sequence joins TRBV18 and TRBJ2-7, with D tentatively TRBD1 (6 bases). Trimming left V 3 bases short and J 4 bases short, with 19 bases between. Germline CDR1 KGHSH, CDR2 LQKENI. The CDR3 spans 16 residues. The CDR3 bases are TGTGCCAGCTCACCGATAATAGCGAGAGGGGGATACGAGCAGTACTTC. Translation: CASSPIIARGGYEQYF.

The chain employs TRBV15 and TRBJ1-1; 7 bases align to TRBD1. Trimming at V came to 0 bases and at J to 4 bases, leaving 5 bases not matched to a gene. The CDR3 loop spans 15 amino acids. Germline loops: CDR1 LNHNV, CDR2 YYDKDF (reference sequence). CDR3 nucleotides: TGTGCCACCAGCAGAGATCCGGACAGGATCACTGAAGCTTTCTTT. Protein: CATSRDPDRITEAFF.

This clonotype was recorded many times. The gene calls are TRBV2 and TRBJ2-3, with D possibly TRBD2 on 5 matching bases. This CDR3 region has 12 residues. CDR1 and CDR2 (germline): SNHLY, FYNNEI. V lost 7 bases, J lost 8 bases, and 13 bases lay in between. In DNA form, the CDR3 reads TGTGCCAGCACGGAGGCTGCAGGTACGCAGTATTTT. This translates into CASTEAAGTQYF.

The sample holds a few counts of this clonotype. The chain employs TRBV27 and TRBJ2-5; no reliable D call. This CDR3 is built from 14 residues. The ends were cut back, 5 bases at V and 0 bases at J, with 10 bases in the middle. Germline lookup yields CDR1 MNHEY and CDR2 SMNVEV (reference sequence). The CDR3 here is CASSPRVNQETQYF. The CDR3 DNA follows: TGTGCCAGCAGTCCCCGGGTTAACCAAGAGACCCAGTACTTC.

The rearrangement joins TRBV27 to TRBJ1-2, with D unclear. Germline CDR1 MNHEY, CDR2 SMNVEV (reference sequence). CDR3 length: 14 residues. V lost 4 bases, J lost 0 bases, and 9 bases lay in between. The CDR3, as DNA: TGTGCCAGCAGTTCTCAAGGGACTAACTATGGCTACACCTTC. Its protein is CASSSQGTNYGYTF.

V is TRBV30 and J is TRBJ2-2; D is possibly TRBD1 (5 bases). This CDR3 is built from 16 residues. V lost 3 bases and J lost 5, with 19 bases in between. Germline CDR1 reads GTSNPN; CDR2 reads SVGIG (reference sequence). Written as DNA, the CDR3 is TGTGCCTGGAGATTTCAGGGAAGGTTACAAACCGGGGAGCTGTTTTTT. This encodes CAWRFQGRLQTGELFF.

In this sample, this clonotype turned up a few times. One end of the junction does not line up with germline, which may come from a read error. The V gene is TRBV5-6, the J gene TRBJ1-5; no definite D call. CDR1 SGHDT and CDR2 YYEEEE come from the germline V gene. This CDR3 has 15 amino acids. Here the CDR3 DNA reads TGTGCCGGCAGCCCCCGGGAAGACGGCAATCAGCCCCAGCATTTT. Translated, it gives CAGSPREDGNQPQHF.

V usage is TRBV7-9 and J usage is TRBJ2-1, with D possibly being TRBD2 (6 bases). Germline loops: CDR1 SEHNR, CDR2 FQNEAQ (reference sequence). This CDR3 has 16 amino acids. Trimming took off 8 bases at V and 2 bases at J, with 19 bases between the two ends. This CDR3 is CASWGETSMAYNEQFF. The CDR3 DNA follows: TGTGCCAGCTGGGGGGAAACTTCCATGGCCTACAATGAGCAGTTCTTC.